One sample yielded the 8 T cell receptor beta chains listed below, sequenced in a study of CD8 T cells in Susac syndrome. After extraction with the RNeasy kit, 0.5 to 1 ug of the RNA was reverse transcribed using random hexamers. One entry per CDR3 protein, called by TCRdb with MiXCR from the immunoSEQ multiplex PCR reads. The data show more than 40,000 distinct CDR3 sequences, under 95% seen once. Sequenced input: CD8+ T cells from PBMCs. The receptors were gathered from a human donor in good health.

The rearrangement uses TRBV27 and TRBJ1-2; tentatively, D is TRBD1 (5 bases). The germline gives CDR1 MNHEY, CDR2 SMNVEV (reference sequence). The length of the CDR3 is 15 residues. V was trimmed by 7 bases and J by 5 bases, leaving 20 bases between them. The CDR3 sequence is CASTIKGTGLYGYTF. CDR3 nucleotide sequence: TGTGCCAGCACCATAAAGGGGACTGGGCTTTATGGCTACACCTTC.

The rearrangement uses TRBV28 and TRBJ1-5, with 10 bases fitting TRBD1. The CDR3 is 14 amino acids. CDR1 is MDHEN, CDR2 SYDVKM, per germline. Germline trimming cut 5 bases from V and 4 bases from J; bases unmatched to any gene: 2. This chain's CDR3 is CASSRTGGNQPQHF. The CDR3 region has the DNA TGTGCCAGCAGTCGGACAGGGGGGAATCAGCCCCAGCATTTT.

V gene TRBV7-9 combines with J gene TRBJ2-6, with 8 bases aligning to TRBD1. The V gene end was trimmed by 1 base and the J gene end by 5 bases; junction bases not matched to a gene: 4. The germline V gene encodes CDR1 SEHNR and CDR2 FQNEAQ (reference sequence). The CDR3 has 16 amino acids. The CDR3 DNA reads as TGTGCCAGCAGCTTAGGGCAGGGGGCCTGGGCCAACGTCCTGACTTTC. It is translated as CASSLGQGAWANVLTF.

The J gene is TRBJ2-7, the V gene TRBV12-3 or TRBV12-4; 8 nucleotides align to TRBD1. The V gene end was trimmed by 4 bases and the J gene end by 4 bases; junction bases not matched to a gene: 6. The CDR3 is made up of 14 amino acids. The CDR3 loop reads CASSWGRGLYEQYF. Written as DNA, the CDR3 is TGTGCCAGCAGTTGGGGCAGGGGGCTTTACGAGCAGTACTTC.

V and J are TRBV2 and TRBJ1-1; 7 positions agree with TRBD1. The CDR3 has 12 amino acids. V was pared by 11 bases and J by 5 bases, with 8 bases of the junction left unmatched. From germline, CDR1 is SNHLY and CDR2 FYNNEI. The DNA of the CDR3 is TGTGCCGTAGATGGGACAGCGACTGAAGCTTTCTTT. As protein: CAVDGTATEAFF.

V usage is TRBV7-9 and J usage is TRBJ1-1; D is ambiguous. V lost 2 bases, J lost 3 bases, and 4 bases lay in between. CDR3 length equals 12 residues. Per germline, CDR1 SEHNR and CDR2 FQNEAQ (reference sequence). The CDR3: CASSLLDTEAFF. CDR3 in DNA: TGTGCCAGCAGCTTACTGGACACTGAAGCTTTCTTT.

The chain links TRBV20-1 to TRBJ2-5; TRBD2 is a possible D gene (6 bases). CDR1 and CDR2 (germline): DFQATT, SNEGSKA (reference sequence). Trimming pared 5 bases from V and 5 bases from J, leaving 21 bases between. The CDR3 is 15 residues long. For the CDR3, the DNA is TGCAGTGCTCTGGACTACCCGGAGATCCTGGAGACCCAGTACTTC. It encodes CSALDYPEILETQYF.

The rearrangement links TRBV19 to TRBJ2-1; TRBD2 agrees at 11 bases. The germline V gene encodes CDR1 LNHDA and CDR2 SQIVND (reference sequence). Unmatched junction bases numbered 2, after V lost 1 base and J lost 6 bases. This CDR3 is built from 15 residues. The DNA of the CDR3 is TGTGCCAGTAGTATAGTCGGACTAGCGGGCAATGAGCAGTTCTTC. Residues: CASSIVGLAGNEQFF.